This entry lists 17 T cell receptor beta chains sequenced from one sample in a study of shared clonotypes between healthy human individuals. Libraries were prepared by immunoSEQ multiplex PCR; TCRdb keeps only in-frame clonotypes and omits some of them. The sample consists of hundreds of thousands of clones, around 72% of them appearing once. The sample taken for sequencing was memory CD4+ T cells sorted from blood. This sample's subset: CD45RA-negative fraction. The receptor source for this set is a woman in her 30s in good health.

The chain uses TRBV11-2 and TRBJ2-7; D is ambiguous. The CDR3 is 16 residues long. Trimming removed 5 bases at V and 2 bases at J, with 19 bases between. Per germline, CDR1 SGHAT and CDR2 FQNNGV. In DNA form, the CDR3 reads TGTGCCAGCAGCGTAGTACGCGACGGACCTACCTACGAGCAGTACTTC. Translation: CASSVVRDGPTYEQYF.

The rearrangement uses TRBV4-1 and TRBJ2-4; TRBD2 is a possible D gene (6 bases). This CDR3 spans 17 amino acids. Deletions cut 2 bases from V and 7 bases from J, with 21 bases between. The germline CDR1 and CDR2 sequences are MGHRA and YSYEKL. CDR3 protein: CASSQWAEAAGRNIQYF. The CDR3 DNA follows: TGCGCCAGCAGCCAATGGGCCGAGGCCGCGGGGAGGAACATTCAGTACTTC.

The V and J genes are TRBV29-1 and TRBJ2-3; 9 bases agree with TRBD2. This CDR3 contains 11 residues. The J segment lost 14 bases and the V segment lost 1 base, leaving 4 bases of the junction unmatched. Looked up from germline, CDR1 is SQVTM and CDR2 is ANQGSEA. The CDR3 here is CSVEGLAGTYF. As DNA, the CDR3 is TGCAGCGTTGAAGGGCTAGCGGGAACGTATTTT.

The rearrangement uses TRBV6-5 and TRBJ2-7; the D is unclear. V was trimmed by 2 bases and J by 6 bases, leaving 8 bases between them. Germline loops: CDR1 MNHEY, CDR2 SVGAGI. The CDR3 extends over 12 amino acids. CDR3 sequence reads: CASSYEAGEQYF. CDR3 DNA sequence: TGTGCCAGCAGTTACGAGGCAGGCGAGCAGTACTTC.

V usage is TRBV11-2 and J usage is TRBJ2-1; TRBD2 matches 7 bases. CDR3 length equals 17 residues. The ends lost 2 bases at V and 3 bases at J; junction bases unmatched: 10. CDR1 and CDR2 from the germline V gene are SGHAT and FQNNGV. CDR3 amino acids: CASSLYAGGSNYNEQFF. The CDR3 region has the DNA TGTGCCAGCAGCTTATACGCGGGCGGGAGTAACTACAATGAGCAGTTCTTC.

The chain has TRBV27 and TRBJ2-2; no clear D. Trimming stripped 4 bases from V and 3 bases from J, with 6 bases between. The CDR3 contains 13 residues. Germline lookup yields CDR1 MNHEY and CDR2 SMNVEV (reference sequence). The CDR3 reads CASSSQDTGELFF. The CDR3 region has the DNA TGTGCCAGCAGTTCCCAGGACACCGGGGAGCTGTTTTTT.

V and J are TRBV10-2 and TRBJ2-3; D may be TRBD2 (6 bases). Germline V gene data show CDR1 as WSHSY and CDR2 as SAAADI. This CDR3 is 15 amino acids long. The V and J ends lost 8 bases and 0 bases respectively, with 15 bases between them. CDR3 protein: CASRIGTLSTDTQYF. As DNA, the CDR3 is TGCGCCAGCCGAATAGGGACTTTGAGCACAGATACGCAGTATTTT.

The V and J genes are TRBV7-9 and TRBJ2-3; 10 bases align to TRBD1. The germline V gene encodes CDR1 SEHNR and CDR2 FQNEAQ (reference sequence). With 6 bases clipped from V and 1 base from J, the junction kept 4 bases outside the gene matches. There are 15 residues in the CDR3. CDR3 region: CASSFGQGGTDTQYF. DNA for the CDR3: TGTGCCAGCAGTTTCGGACAGGGGGGCACAGATACGCAGTATTTT.

The J gene is TRBJ2-3, the V gene TRBV4-1, with D tentatively TRBD1 or TRBD2 (6 bases each). Germline V gene lookup returns CDR1 MGHRA and CDR2 YSYEKL. V dropped 5 bases and J dropped 1 base, with 13 bases sitting between them. This CDR3 comprises 15 residues. This CDR3 is CASSGGRMGTDTQYF. The CDR3 region has the DNA TGCGCCAGCAGCGGGGGGCGGATGGGCACAGATACGCAGTATTTT.

The V gene is TRBV5-1, the J gene TRBJ2-4; unclear D gene. V gave up 0 bases and J gave up 1 base, with 8 bases separating them. CDR1 SGHRS and CDR2 YFSETQ come from the germline V gene. This CDR3 contains 15 residues. CDR3 residues: CASSLVGLAKNIQYF. The CDR3 region has the DNA TGCGCCAGCAGCTTGGTAGGGTTGGCCAAAAACATTCAGTACTTC.

The J gene is TRBJ2-7, the V gene TRBV10-3, with 10 bases lining up with TRBD2. With V trimmed by 8 bases and J by 5 bases, 9 bases remained unmatched. The germline gives CDR1 ENHRY, CDR2 SYGVKD. This CDR3 region has 14 residues. The CDR3 nucleotides read TGTGCCATCGGCAGAACTAGCGGGAACAACGAGCAGTACTTC. Translation: CAIGRTSGNNEQYF.

The V and J genes are TRBV7-2 and TRBJ2-7; 7 bases align to TRBD2. J was trimmed by 0 bases and V by 3 bases; bases with no gene match: 2. Germline CDR1 and CDR2: SGHTA and FQGNSA. This CDR3 has 14 amino acids. The CDR3 spells CASSFGGSSYEQYF. CDR3 DNA sequence: TGTGCCAGCAGCTTCGGCGGGAGCTCCTACGAGCAGTACTTC.

This clone turned up a few times. The genes are TRBV6-6 and TRBJ2-7; 8 bases map to TRBD1. There are 12 residues in the CDR3. Germline V lookup: CDR1 MNHNY, CDR2 SVGAGI (reference sequence). The V segment lost 6 bases and the J segment 5 bases; nucleotides outside the gene matches: 3. The CDR3 DNA sequence: TGTGCCAGCAGCCGGACAGGGAACGAGCAGTACTTC. Its protein product is CASSRTGNEQYF.

This chain links TRBV7-2 with TRBJ1-3, with 8 bases matching TRBD1. CDR3 length equals 14 residues. J was trimmed by 4 bases and V by 4 bases; bases with no gene match: 3. Germline-derived CDR1 and CDR2 are SGHTA and FQGNSA. The CDR3 region is CASSSGGAGNTIYF. The CDR3 DNA is TGTGCCAGCAGCTCAGGGGGCGCCGGAAACACCATATATTTT. The full variable domain, rest sourced from reference TRBV7-2 and TRBJ1-3, is GAGVSQSPSNKVTEKGKDVELRCDPISGHTALYWYRQSLGQGLEFLIYFQGNSAPDKSGLPSDRFSAERTGGSVSTLTIQRTQQEDSAVYLCASSSGGAGNTIYFGEGSWLTVV.

V is TRBV29-1 and J is TRBJ2-2; 7 nucleotides agree with TRBD2. The CDR3 length is 12 residues. V shed 4 bases and J 6 bases; nucleotides not matched to a gene: 2. Germline V CDR1 and CDR2: SQVTM, ANQGSEA. This CDR3 is CSVASGAGELFF. Here the CDR3 DNA reads TGCAGCGTTGCCAGCGGGGCCGGGGAGCTGTTTTTT.

V and J are TRBV2 and TRBJ2-5; 11 nucleotides agree with TRBD1. The germline V gene has CDR1 SNHLY and CDR2 FYNNEI. The CDR3 loop spans 15 amino acids. With V trimmed by 4 bases and J by 6 bases, 7 bases remained unmatched. The CDR3 DNA reads as TGTGCCAGCAGTGCCCCCGGGGACAGGGGGAAGACCCAGTACTTC. Translated: CASSAPGDRGKTQYF. Based on the CDR3 plus reference TRBV2 and TRBJ2-5, the full variable domain is EPEVTQTPSHQVTQMGQEVILRCVPISNHLYFYWYRQILGQKVEFLVSFYNNEISEKSEIFDDQFSVERPDGSNFTLKIRSTKLEDSAMYFCASSAPGDRGKTQYFGPGTRLLVL.

The chain has TRBV10-3 and TRBJ2-5, with TRBD2 identical over 13 bases. The CDR3 has 17 residues. V was pared by 2 bases and J by 4 bases, with 7 bases of the junction left unmatched. Germline assignment: CDR1 ENHRY and CDR2 SYGVKD. In DNA, the CDR3 is TGTGCCATCAGTGAGGCAGAAGGACTAGCGGGAGTAGAGACCCAGTACTTC. Its protein product is CAISEAEGLAGVETQYF.